These 2 T cell receptor beta chains share one sample of origin, sequenced in a study of blood T cell repertoires in COVID-19. The table came from immunoSEQ multiplex PCR; TCRdb's copy has only in-frame clones and leaves some out. The table has some 270,000 clones, approximately 83% seen once. Sequencing was done on a sample of PBMCs or T cells enriched from blood (not recorded which). These TCRs come from a woman in her twenties or thirties who had recovered from COVID-19.

This clone is deemed medium-sized. V is TRBV6-4 and J is TRBJ1-2, with 7 nucleotides matching TRBD1. With V trimmed by 0 bases and J by 8 bases, 9 bases remained unmatched. Germline loops: CDR1 MRHNA, CDR2 SNTAGT. The CDR3 is made up of 15 amino acids. CDR3: CASSDSPDRAGGYTF. CDR3 nucleotides: TGTGCCAGCAGTGACTCGCCCGACAGGGCTGGGGGCTACACCTTC.

The chain carries TRBV2 and TRBJ1-5; maybe TRBD1 (5 bases). The germline gives CDR1 SNHLY, CDR2 FYNNEI. The CDR3 is 14 residues long. The V end was cut by 3 bases, the J end by 7 bases, with 13 bases between. The DNA of the CDR3 is TGTGCCAGCAGTGACCTTCAGGGAAACCAGCCCCAGCATTTT. It yields the protein CASSDLQGNQPQHF.